The 18 T cell receptor beta chains reported below all come from one sample, sequenced in a study of T cells in women clearing cervical HPV infection. The protocol was immunoSEQ multiplex PCR, while the TCRdb copy is restricted to in-frame clones and leaves out a portion. Here the sample table reports about 48,000 clones. The sample consisted of blood buffy coat. The receptors here all came from a woman between 18 and 70 years old with a cervical HPV16 infection that either progressed to CIN3+ or cleared (not recorded which).

A note on this clone: From the germline J gene comes the end of the CDR3, since the read stops 3 residues before it. The rearrangement uses TRBV20-1 and TRBJ2-1, with TRBD2 matching 8 bases. The V and J ends lost 0 bases and 4 bases, in that order; junction bases with no gene match: 5. The CDR3 consists of 15 residues. CDR1 and CDR2 from the germline V gene are DFQATT and SNEGSKA (reference sequence). The CDR3 DNA, read in part, is TGCAGTGCTAGAGATGCGGGGGGCTTGTACAATGAG. This sequence encodes CSARDAGGLYNE. The entire CDR3 reads CSARDAGGLYNEQFF.

As regards this clone: The read falls 3 residues short of the CDR3 end, and the missing part is taken from the germline J gene. This chain connects TRBV20-1 to TRBJ2-2; D is perhaps TRBD1 (7 bases). The CDR3 is 15 amino acids. V gave up 4 bases and J gave up 4 bases, with 16 bases separating them. CDR1 DFQATT and CDR2 SNEGSKA come from the germline V gene (reference sequence). CDR3 loop: CSATRQGGITGELFF. CDR3 DNA (partial): TGCAGTGCTACCAGACAGGGAGGTATCACCGGGGAG.

As regards this clone: The CDR3 extends 3 residues past the end of the read, so its final part is completed from the germline J gene. The genes are TRBV20-1 and TRBJ2-7; TRBD2 aligns across 8 bases. The V and J ends lost 6 bases and 2 bases, in that order; junction bases with no gene match: 3. CDR3 size: 12 residues. Germline values: CDR1 DFQATT, CDR2 SNEGSKA (reference sequence). CDR3 bases read: TGCAGTGCACCGGGACTAGCCTACGAG. This codes for CSAPGLAYE. The complete CDR3 sequence is CSAPGLAYEQYF.

About this clone itself: From the germline J gene comes the end of the CDR3, since the read stops 3 residues before it. The V call is TRBV29-1, the J call TRBJ2-1; 12 positions match TRBD1. CDR3 length: 13 amino acids. V was pared by 7 bases and J by 7 bases, with 5 bases of the junction left unmatched. Germline assignment: CDR1 SQVTM and CDR2 ANQGSEA. CDR3 sequence: CSAGTGGGNEQFF. CDR3 bases read: TGCAGCGCCGGGACAGGGGGCGGGAATGAG.

Comment on this clone: The read terminates 3 residues ahead of where the CDR3 ends, so the germline J gene completes it. The sample contains more than one DNA sequence encoding this CDR3. This chain links TRBV7-2 with TRBJ2-2; perhaps TRBD1 as D (5 bases). Germline loops: CDR1 SGHTA, CDR2 FQGNSA. The V and J ends lost 2 bases and 8 bases respectively, with 12 bases between them. The CDR3 is 14 residues long. This CDR3 is CASSLSRAAGELFF. CDR3 DNA, as far as it was read: TGTGCCAGCAGCTTAAGCAGGGCGGCTGGGGAG.

With respect to this clone: Read coverage stops 3 residues before the CDR3 terminus; the germline J gene supplies the remainder. The rearrangement joins TRBV6-2 or TRBV6-3 to TRBJ1-1, with D uncertain. CDR3 size: 13 residues. With 9 bases removed from V and 3 bases from J, the gap between germline ends came to 14 bases. Germline V lookup: CDR1 MNHEY, CDR2 SVGEGT. The CDR3 bases that were read are TGTGCCAGTATGGGCGTGATGGACACTGAA. Its translation: CASMGVMDTE. The full CDR3 protein is CASMGVMDTEAFF.

As regards this clone: The DNA ends 3 residues before the CDR3 does, and the rest of the CDR3 is filled in from the germline J gene. This sequence joins TRBV7-8 and TRBJ1-5; unclear D gene. This CDR3 spans 13 amino acids. Trimming pared 0 bases from V and 6 bases from J, leaving 6 bases between. CDR1 is SGHVS, CDR2 FQNEAQ, per germline. Partial CDR3 DNA: TGTGCCAGCAGCTTAGCGAGTAGTCAGCCC. This codes for CASSLASSQP. The whole CDR3 region reads CASSLASSQPQHF.

About this clone: The read comes to an end 3 residues before the CDR3 does, leaving the germline J gene to fill in the end. This rearrangement joins TRBV12-3 or TRBV12-4 to TRBJ1-1, with 9 bases identical to TRBD1. This CDR3 spans 13 amino acids. V shed 6 bases and J 4 bases; nucleotides not matched to a gene: 3. The covered CDR3 bases are TGTGCCAGCAGAGGACAGGGGACCACTGAA. Its protein is CASRGQGTTE. From start to end, the CDR3 is CASRGQGTTEAFF.

This chain's CDR3 is CASSEAGQTTYEQYF. The CDR3 bases that were read are TGTGCCAGCAGTGAAGCGGGACAGACAACCTACGAG. The J gene is TRBJ2-7, the V gene TRBV2; 7 nucleotides agree with TRBD1. The sequence runs out 3 residues before the end of the CDR3; the remainder is reconstructed from the germline J gene. The J segment lost 2 bases and the V segment lost 0 bases, leaving 4 bases of the junction unmatched. Germline lookup yields CDR1 SNHLY and CDR2 FYNNEI. The CDR3 totals 15 residues.

Concerning this clone: The read terminates 3 residues before the CDR3 end, so the remaining end is supplied by the germline J gene. The chain links TRBV18 to TRBJ2-3; tentative D call: TRBD1 (6 bases). This CDR3 has 15 residues. Germline V gives CDR1 KGHSH, CDR2 LQKENI. With 2 bases removed from V and 4 bases from J, the gap between germline ends came to 13 bases. CDR3 bases read: TGTGCCAGCTCACCAGCCATGCAGGGGTCAGATACG. This encodes CASSPAMQGSDT. The CDR3 in its entirety is CASSPAMQGSDTQYF.

A word on this clone: The sequenced fragment ends 3 residues before the CDR3 boundary, so the rest is inferred from the germline J gene. The J gene is TRBJ1-3, the V gene TRBV20-1; TRBD1 might be the D (5 bases). V dropped 2 bases and J dropped 0 bases, with 11 bases sitting between them. The CDR3 sequence is 15 residues long. Germline lookup yields CDR1 DFQATT and CDR2 SNEGSKA (reference sequence). The CDR3 spells CSARIQALSGNTIYF. The DNA read from the CDR3 is TGCAGTGCTAGAATACAGGCGCTCTCTGGAAACACC.

On this clone: The observed sequence ends 3 residues before the CDR3 terminus, with the missing tail filled in from the germline J gene. This chain links TRBV5-1 with TRBJ2-5, with D maybe TRBD2 (5 bases). The V gene lost 0 bases and the J gene lost 5 bases, with 14 bases spanning the gap. Germline CDR1 and CDR2: SGHRS and YFSETQ. This CDR3 has 15 residues. The sequenced CDR3 bases are TGCGCCAGCAGCTTGGGTCGGACGGGGTGGGAGACC. Residues: CASSLGRTGWET. The CDR3, in full, reads CASSLGRTGWETQYF.

About this clone: Sequencing ends 3 residues short of the CDR3 end; the germline J gene provides the rest. J is TRBJ1-2 and V is TRBV28; tentatively, D is TRBD1 (5 bases). Germline V gene lookup returns CDR1 MDHEN and CDR2 SYDVKM. This CDR3 region has 13 residues. V was trimmed by 3 bases and J by 6 bases, leaving 11 bases between them. CDR3 loop: CASSFRGADGYTF. The DNA read from the CDR3 is TGTGCCAGCAGTTTCAGAGGGGCGGATGGC.

Comment on this clone: The read halts 3 residues ahead of the CDR3 end, with the missing end drawn from the germline J gene. The rearrangement links TRBV5-1 to TRBJ1-2, with 8 bases that match TRBD1. V shed 4 bases, J shed 7 bases, and the junction held 9 bases outside the gene matches. The CDR3 totals 14 residues. Germline V gene lookup returns CDR1 SGHRS and CDR2 YFSETQ. CDR3 sequence reads: CASSPTDRVVGYTF. Partial CDR3 DNA: TGCGCCAGCAGCCCTACGGACAGGGTAGTTGGC.

This CDR3 is CSASGQGAVDTQYF. The sequenced part of the CDR3 DNA is TGCAGTGCTTCGGGACAGGGGGCTGTAGATACG. V is TRBV20-1 and J is TRBJ2-3; 12 nucleotides line up with TRBD1. The read ends 3 residues shy of where the CDR3 ends; the end is completed using the germline J gene. From germline, CDR1 is DFQATT and CDR2 SNEGSKA (reference sequence). CDR3 length equals 14 residues. With V trimmed by 5 bases and J by 5 bases, 5 bases remained unmatched.

Of note for this clone: Read data end 3 residues before the CDR3 end; the end is taken from the germline J gene. This chain uses TRBV7-2 with TRBJ2-3; 7 nucleotides match TRBD2. CDR3 length: 14 residues. Germline assignment: CDR1 SGHTA and CDR2 FQGNSA. The junction had 6 bases not matched to a gene; V was cut back by 3 bases and J by 6 bases. The CDR3 DNA, read in part, is TGTGCCAGCAGCTTGACTAGCCGTTCGGATACG. It specifies CASSLTSRSDT. The full CDR3 is CASSLTSRSDTQYF.

Remarks on this clone: The sequenced fragment ends 3 residues before the CDR3 boundary, so the rest is inferred from the germline J gene. This rearrangement joins TRBV19 to TRBJ2-7; D possibly corresponds to TRBD1 (6 bases). This CDR3 is built from 15 residues. V lost 1 base to trimming and J lost 1 base, with 11 bases between them. Germline V CDR1 and CDR2: LNHDA, SQIVND (reference sequence). The DNA read from the CDR3 is TGTGCCAGTAGTATAGCGAGGGGGAAGTCCTACGAG. This gives the protein CASSIARGKSYE. The CDR3 in its entirety is CASSIARGKSYEQYF.

Remarks on this clone: The read ends 3 residues before the CDR3 terminus; that terminus is restored from the germline J gene. The chain combines TRBV20-1 with TRBJ2-7, with a tentative D call TRBD2 (5 bases). CDR1 is DFQATT, CDR2 SNEGSKA, per germline (reference sequence). V was pared by 7 bases and J by 0 bases, with 22 bases between. The CDR3 runs to 16 residues. Incomplete CDR3 DNA: TGCAGTGTTCCCACCGGGTGGCCGGGGAGCTCCTACGAG. It specifies CSVPTGWPGSSYE. The full CDR3 is CSVPTGWPGSSYEQYF.